This T cell receptor beta chain derives from a study of blood T cell repertoires in COVID-19. Study-level background: The cDNA or gDNA used as material had been derived from T cells, B-cell-depleted T cells, or PBMCs.

In the original processing: Counts of nucleated cells, estimated from reference gene primer amplification, were obtained. Clones were read by immunoSEQ multiplex PCR, and TCRdb kept only the in-frame ones, dropping some. V, J and clone size were drawn from that table, and D and trimming were deduced from the DNA. The sample records about 230,000 clones, 86% being singletons. This clone was seen once. CDR1 and CDR2 (germline): SEHNR, FQNEAQ (reference sequence). Losses at the gene ends were 3 bases for V and 4 bases for J; bases not matched to a gene: 4. There are 14 residues in the CDR3. The V and J genes are TRBV7-9 and TRBJ1-2, with 8 bases aligning to TRBD1. Sample: peripheral blood. This clonotype was obtained from a man aged 45 to 65 with COVID-19, enrolled during active disease. CDR3 in DNA: TGTGCCAGCAGCTTGACAGGGGATGGCTATGGCTACACCTTC. Translated: CASSLTGDGYGYTF.